This is a list of T cell receptor beta chains from one sample in a study of technical replicates of blood from four donors. Produced via immunoSEQ multiplex PCR; TCRdb's table is partial and in-frame only. Of 70,000 to 95,000 clones listed, 94% are singletons. Source material: T cells isolated from PBMCs. Receptor source: a human donor in good health. CDR3s include the opening cysteine and the closing phenylalanine or tryptophan. A D gene is named only where the DNA matches it firmly. Expanded clones are given a class, and other clones once, few, many or no size at all.

j_gene | abundance | v_gene | d_gene | CDR3aa | CDR3nt
TRBJ1-2 | - | TRBV4-2 | TRBD1 | CASSLTGTGAYGYTF | TGTGCCAGCAGCCTAACCGGGACAGGGGCCTATGGCTACACCTTC
TRBJ1-2 | - | TRBV4-1 | TRBD1 | CASSQVNRGRQYGYTF | TGCGCCAGCAGCCAAGTAAACAGGGGGCGTCAATATGGCTACACCTTC
TRBJ2-1 | - | TRBV27 | - | CASRPGLDPNEQFF | TGTGCCAGCAGACCGGGACTGGACCCCAATGAGCAGTTCTTC
TRBJ1-1 | - | TRBV5-1 | - | CASRGGGGQDTEAFF | TGCGCCAGCAGAGGTGGGGGGGGCCAGGACACTGAAGCTTTCTTT
TRBJ2-7 | - | TRBV28 | TRBD1 | CASSPMGGQGNEQYF | TGTGCCAGCAGCCCGATGGGGGGACAGGGGAACGAGCAGTACTTC
TRBJ2-1 | - | TRBV9 | TRBD2 | CASSIQGGSSYNEQFF | TGTGCCAGCTCTATTCAAGGCGGGAGCTCCTACAATGAGCAGTTCTTC
TRBJ2-1 | - | TRBV7-2 | TRBD2 | CASSLGLAGADEQFF | TGTGCCAGCAGCTTAGGACTAGCGGGAGCGGATGAGCAGTTCTTC
TRBJ2-7 | - | TRBV11-3 | - | CASSFDGQQTYEQYF | TGTGCCAGCAGCTTTGACGGACAGCAAACTTACGAGCAGTACTTC
TRBJ2-1 | - | TRBV6-5 | TRBD2 | CASSYLAATKNEQFF | TGTGCCAGCAGTTACCTAGCGGCTACGAAGAATGAGCAGTTCTTC
TRBJ2-3 | - | TRBV1 | - | CTSSQTLAGGPADTQYF | TGCACCAGCAGCCAAACCTTAGCGGGAGGGCCGGCCGATACGCAGTATTTT
TRBJ2-3 | - | TRBV5-6 | TRBD2 | CASSLLYAREGLTDTQYF | TGTGCCAGCAGCTTGTTATACGCGCGGGAGGGCCTCACAGATACGCAGTATTTT
TRBJ1-1 | few | TRBV19 | TRBD1 | CASNRQGITEAFF | TGTGCCAGTAATCGACAGGGCATTACTGAAGCTTTCTTT
TRBJ1-2 | once | TRBV5-1 | TRBD1 | CASSMGQGVYGYTF | TGCGCCAGCAGCATGGGACAGGGCGTGTATGGCTACACCTTC
TRBJ1-1 | - | TRBV18 | TRBD1 | CASSPPRLDREAFF | TGTGCCAGCTCACCACCGAGGTTGGACAGGGAAGCTTTCTTT
TRBJ2-7 | - | TRBV6-1 | - | CASSETLDNVYEQYF | TGTGCCAGCAGCGAAACCCTCGACAACGTTTACGAGCAGTACTTC
TRBJ2-6 | - | TRBV6-1 | - | CASANSGANVLTF | TGTGCCAGCGCGAACTCTGGGGCCAACGTCCTGACTTTC
TRBJ2-7 | - | TRBV9 | TRBD1 | CASSVATGDIYEQYF | TGTGCCAGCAGCGTAGCGACAGGGGACATATACGAGCAGTACTTC
TRBJ1-4 | - | TRBV27 | TRBD1 | CASSPQGAGEKLFF | TGTGCCAGCAGCCCACAGGGGGCGGGAGAAAAACTGTTTTTT
TRBJ2-5 | once | TRBV6-5 | - | CASSSARVVETQYF | TGTGCCAGCAGTTCCGCCAGGGTAGTAGAGACCCAGTACTTC
TRBJ1-2 | - | TRBV28 | - | CASSKTLTGSWVGTF | TGTGCCAGCAGTAAAACTTTGACAGGATCCTGGGTTGGCACCTTC
TRBJ1-3 | - | TRBV11-3 | - | CASEAGPGNTIYF | TGTGCCAGCGAAGCAGGGCCGGGAAACACCATATATTTT
TRBJ2-7 | - | TRBV5-1 | - | CASSPGDGRSSYEQYF | TGCGCCAGCAGCCCAGGGGACGGCCGAAGCTCCTACGAGCAGTACTTC
TRBJ2-7 | - | TRBV28 | TRBD1 | CASSLPDRYPYEQYF | TGTGCCAGCAGCCTCCCGGACAGGTATCCCTACGAGCAGTACTTC
TRBJ1-5 | once | TRBV7-8 | - | CASSKHGGSLSNQPQHF | TGTGCCAGCAGCAAGCACGGCGGCAGCCTAAGCAATCAGCCCCAGCATTTT
TRBJ1-3 | - | TRBV18 | TRBD1 | CASSQGASGNTIYF | TGTGCCAGCTCACAGGGGGCCTCTGGAAACACCATATATTTT
TRBJ2-3 | - | TRBV10-3 | - | CAIGRQGPDTQYF | TGTGCCATCGGTCGGCAGGGTCCGGATACGCAGTATTTT
TRBJ2-1 | - | TRBV7-6 | - | CASSLGQDNEQFF | TGTGCCAGCAGCTTAGGACAGGATAATGAGCAGTTCTTC
TRBJ1-5 | - | TRBV19 | TRBD1 | CASSVGQGKRDRPQHF | TGTGCCAGTAGTGTGGGACAGGGAAAGCGGGATCGGCCCCAGCATTTT
TRBJ2-2 | - | TRBV2 | - | CASIGVANTGELFF | TGTGCCAGCATTGGAGTAGCCAACACCGGGGAGCTGTTTTTT
TRBJ2-4 | - | TRBV7-7 | - | CASSWKGGRFGNIQYF | TGTGCTAGCAGCTGGAAGGGTGGGAGGTTTGGAAACATTCAGTACTTC
TRBJ2-7 | - | TRBV19 | - | CASSTGTGSSYEQYF | TGTGCCAGTAGTACCGGGACTGGGAGCTCCTACGAGCAGTACTTC
TRBJ1-1 | once | TRBV19 | - | CASTPRGAGMNTEAFF | TGTGCCAGTACCCCGCGGGGGGCGGGAATGAACACTGAAGCTTTCTTT
TRBJ2-1 | - | TRBV27 | - | CASGGNSPLDEQFF | TGTGCCAGCGGGGGGAACAGTCCTCTGGATGAGCAGTTCTTC